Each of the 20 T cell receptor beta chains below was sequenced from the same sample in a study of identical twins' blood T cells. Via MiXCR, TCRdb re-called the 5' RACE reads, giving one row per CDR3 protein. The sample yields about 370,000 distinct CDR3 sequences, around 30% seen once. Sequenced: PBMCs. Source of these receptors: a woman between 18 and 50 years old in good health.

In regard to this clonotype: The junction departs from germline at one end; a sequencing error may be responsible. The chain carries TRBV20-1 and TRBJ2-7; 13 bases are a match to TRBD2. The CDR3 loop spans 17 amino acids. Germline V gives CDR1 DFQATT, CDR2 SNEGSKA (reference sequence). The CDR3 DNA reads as TGCAGGGCTAGACCCCTGACTAGCGGGGGGTTCTCCTACGAGCAGTACTTC. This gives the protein CRARPLTSGGFSYEQYF.

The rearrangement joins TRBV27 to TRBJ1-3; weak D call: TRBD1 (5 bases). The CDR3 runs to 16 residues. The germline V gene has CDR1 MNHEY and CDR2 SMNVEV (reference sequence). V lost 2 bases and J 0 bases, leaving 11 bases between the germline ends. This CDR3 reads CASSLGTSLSGNTIYF. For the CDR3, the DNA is TGTGCCAGCAGTTTAGGGACCTCTCTCTCTGGAAACACCATATATTTT.

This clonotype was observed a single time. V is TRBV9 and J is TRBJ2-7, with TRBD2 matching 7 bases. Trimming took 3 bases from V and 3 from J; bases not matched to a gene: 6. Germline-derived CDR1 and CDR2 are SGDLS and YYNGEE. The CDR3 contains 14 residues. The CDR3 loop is CASSASGRNYEQYF. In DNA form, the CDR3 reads TGTGCCAGCAGCGCTAGCGGAAGGAACTACGAGCAGTACTTC.

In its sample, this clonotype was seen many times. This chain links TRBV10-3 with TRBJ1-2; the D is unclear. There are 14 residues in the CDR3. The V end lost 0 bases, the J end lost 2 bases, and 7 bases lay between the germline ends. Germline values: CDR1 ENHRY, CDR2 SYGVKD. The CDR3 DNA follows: TGTGCCATCAGTGAGTCGAGTCAGAACTATGGCTACACCTTC. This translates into CAISESSQNYGYTF.

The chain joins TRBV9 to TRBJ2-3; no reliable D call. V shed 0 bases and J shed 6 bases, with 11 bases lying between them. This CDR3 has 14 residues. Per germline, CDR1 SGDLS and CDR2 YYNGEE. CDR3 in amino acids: CASSVEGSPDTQYF. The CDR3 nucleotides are TGTGCCAGCAGCGTAGAGGGTAGCCCCGATACGCAGTATTTT.

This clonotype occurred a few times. The CDR3, as DNA: TGCGCCGGACGTCTAGCGGGGTTCGGCGATACGCAGTATTTT. Its protein is CAGRLAGFGDTQYF. The chain couples TRBV5-1 to TRBJ2-3; 9 bases are shared with TRBD2. The CDR3 loop spans 14 amino acids. Germline V gives CDR1 SGHRS, CDR2 YFSETQ. Trimming at V came to 10 bases and at J to 6 bases, leaving 12 bases not matched to a gene.

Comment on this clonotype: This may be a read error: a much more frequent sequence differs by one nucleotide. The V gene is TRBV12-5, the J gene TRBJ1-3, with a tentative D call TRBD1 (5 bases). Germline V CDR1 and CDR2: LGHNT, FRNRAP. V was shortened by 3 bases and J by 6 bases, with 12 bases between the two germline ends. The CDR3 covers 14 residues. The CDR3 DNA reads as TGTGCTAGTGGTTTTGGGGGTCCGGAAAACACCATATATTTT. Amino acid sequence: CASGFGGPENTIYF.

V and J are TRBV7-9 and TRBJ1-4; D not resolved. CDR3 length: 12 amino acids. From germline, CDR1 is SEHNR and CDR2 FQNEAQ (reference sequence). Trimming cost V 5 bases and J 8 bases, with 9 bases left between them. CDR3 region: CASSPDEEKLFF. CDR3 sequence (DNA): TGTGCCAGCAGCCCGGACGAGGAAAAACTGTTTTTT.

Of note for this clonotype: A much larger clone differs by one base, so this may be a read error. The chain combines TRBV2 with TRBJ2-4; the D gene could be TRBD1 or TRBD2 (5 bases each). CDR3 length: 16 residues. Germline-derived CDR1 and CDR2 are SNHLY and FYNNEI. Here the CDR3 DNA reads TGTGCCAGCACAAAGGGACGGTCCCTAACCAAAAACATTCGGTACTTC. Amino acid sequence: CASTKGRSLTKNIRYF. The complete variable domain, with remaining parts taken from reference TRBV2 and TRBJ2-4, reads EPEVTQTPSHQVTQMGQEVILRCVPISNHLYFYWYRQILGQKVEFLVSFYNNEISEKSEIFDDQFSVERPDGSNFTLKIRSTKLEDSAMYFCASTKGRSLTKNIRYFGAGTRLSVL.

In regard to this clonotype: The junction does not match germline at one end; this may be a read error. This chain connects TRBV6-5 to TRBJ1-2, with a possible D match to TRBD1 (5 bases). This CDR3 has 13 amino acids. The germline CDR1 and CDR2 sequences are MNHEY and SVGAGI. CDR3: CASRDRQRPGCTF. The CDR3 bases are TGTGCCAGCAGAGACCGACAGCGTCCTGGCTGCACCTTC.

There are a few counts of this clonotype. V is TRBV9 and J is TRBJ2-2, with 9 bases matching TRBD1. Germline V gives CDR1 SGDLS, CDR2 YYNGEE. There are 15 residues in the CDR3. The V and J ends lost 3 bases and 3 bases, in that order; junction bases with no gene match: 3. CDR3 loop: CASSGDRGDTGELFF. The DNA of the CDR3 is TGTGCCAGCAGCGGAGACAGGGGGGACACCGGGGAGCTGTTTTTT.

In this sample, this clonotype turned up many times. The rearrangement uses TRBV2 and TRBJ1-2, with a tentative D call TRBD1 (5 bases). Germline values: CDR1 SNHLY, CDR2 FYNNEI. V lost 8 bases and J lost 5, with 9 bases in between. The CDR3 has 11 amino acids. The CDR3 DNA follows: TGTGCCAGCGGGACTGGGTATGGCTACACCTTC. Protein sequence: CASGTGYGYTF. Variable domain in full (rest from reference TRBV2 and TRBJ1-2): EPEVTQTPSHQVTQMGQEVILRCVPISNHLYFYWYRQILGQKVEFLVSFYNNEISEKSEIFDDQFSVERPDGSNFTLKIRSTKLEDSAMYFCASGTGYGYTFGSGTRLTVV.

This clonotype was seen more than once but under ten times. CDR3 sequence (DNA): TGCAGTGCCCTTAGACTAGAGTACAATGAGCAGTTCTTC. This translates into CSALRLEYNEQFF. The chain has TRBV20-1 and TRBJ2-1, with D maybe TRBD2 (6 bases). Germline values: CDR1 DFQATT, CDR2 SNEGSKA (reference sequence). The CDR3 extends over 13 amino acids. The V and J ends lost 6 bases and 4 bases respectively, with 13 bases between them.

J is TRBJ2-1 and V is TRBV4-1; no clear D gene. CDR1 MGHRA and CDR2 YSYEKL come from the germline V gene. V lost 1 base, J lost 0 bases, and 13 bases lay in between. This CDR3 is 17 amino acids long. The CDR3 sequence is CASSQVSRLSSYNEQFF. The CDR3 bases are TGCGCCAGCAGCCAAGTATCGCGGTTAAGCTCCTACAATGAGCAGTTCTTC.

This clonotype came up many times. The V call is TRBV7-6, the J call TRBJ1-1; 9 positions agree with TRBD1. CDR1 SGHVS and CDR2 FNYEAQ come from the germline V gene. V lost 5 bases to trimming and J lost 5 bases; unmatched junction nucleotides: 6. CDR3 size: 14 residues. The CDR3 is CASSKTGGGTEAFF. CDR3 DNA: TGTGCCAGCAGCAAGACAGGGGGAGGAACTGAAGCTTTCTTT.

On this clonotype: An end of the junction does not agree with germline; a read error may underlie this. CDR3 sequence reads: CASSLSGRANNGQFF. As DNA, the CDR3 is TGCGCCAGCAGCTTAAGCGGGAGGGCCAACAATGGGCAGTTCTTC. The genes are TRBV5-1 and TRBJ2-1, with 10 bases that match TRBD2. Per the germline V gene, CDR1 is SGHRS and CDR2 is YFSETQ. The CDR3 consists of 15 residues.

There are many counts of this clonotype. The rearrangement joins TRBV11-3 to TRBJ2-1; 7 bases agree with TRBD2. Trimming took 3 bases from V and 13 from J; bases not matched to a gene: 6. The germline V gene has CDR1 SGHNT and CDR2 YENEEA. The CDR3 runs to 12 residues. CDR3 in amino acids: CASSFSSGKQFF. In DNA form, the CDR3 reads TGTGCCAGCAGCTTCTCTAGCGGAAAACAGTTCTTC.

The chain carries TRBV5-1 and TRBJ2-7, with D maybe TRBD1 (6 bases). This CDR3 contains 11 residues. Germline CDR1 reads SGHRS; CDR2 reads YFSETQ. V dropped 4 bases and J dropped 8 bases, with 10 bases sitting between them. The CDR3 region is CASSPGTKQYF. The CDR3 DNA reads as TGCGCCAGCAGCCCCGGGACAAAGCAGTACTTC.

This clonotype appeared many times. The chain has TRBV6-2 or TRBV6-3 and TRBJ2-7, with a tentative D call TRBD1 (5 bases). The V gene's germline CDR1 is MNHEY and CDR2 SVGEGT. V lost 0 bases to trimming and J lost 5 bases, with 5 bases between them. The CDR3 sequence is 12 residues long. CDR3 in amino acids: CASSYSGDEQYF. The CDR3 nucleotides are TGTGCCAGCAGTTACTCAGGGGACGAGCAGTACTTC.

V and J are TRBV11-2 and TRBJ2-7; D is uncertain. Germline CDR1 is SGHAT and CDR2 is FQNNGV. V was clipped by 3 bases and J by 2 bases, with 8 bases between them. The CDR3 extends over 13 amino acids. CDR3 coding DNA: TGTGCCAGCAGCTTTAGTGACCCCTACGAGCAGTACTTC. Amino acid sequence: CASSFSDPYEQYF.